Below are 21 T cell receptor beta chains sequenced from a single sample in a study of T-cell memory formation after mild COVID-19. In TCRdb, the 5' RACE reads were re-called with MiXCR into one record per CDR3 protein. This sample carries some 260,000 distinct CDR3 sequences, 16% of them seen once, and the ten largest clones take approximately 3.5%. What was sequenced was PBMCs or a T cell subset sorted from them (not recorded which). These TCRs come from a man aged 18 to 30 who had mild COVID-19 (a few samples of this study predate the infection). Cell type and time point are not known.

This clonotype occurred a few times. The CDR3 here is CASSLRTSGPETQYF. As DNA, the CDR3 is TGTGCCAGCAGCCTGCGAACTAGCGGCCCAGAGACCCAGTACTTC. The rearrangement joins TRBV7-9 to TRBJ2-5, with 8 bases that match TRBD2. This CDR3 is 15 amino acids long. V lost 5 bases to trimming and J lost 4 bases; unmatched junction nucleotides: 9. Germline V gives CDR1 SEHNR, CDR2 FQNEAQ (reference sequence).

The chain combines TRBV4-3 with TRBJ2-3; 7 bases align to TRBD1. There are 16 residues in the CDR3. V dropped 1 base and J dropped 3; count of bases not matched to a gene: 7. CDR1 and CDR2 from the germline V gene are LGHNA and YSLEER. This CDR3 reads CASSQAPGQRTDTQYF. In DNA form, the CDR3 reads TGCGCCAGCAGCCAAGCCCCGGGACAGAGGACAGATACGCAGTATTTT.

This clonotype showed up many times. The rearrangement links TRBV7-8 to TRBJ1-6; no reliable D call. The CDR3 has 13 residues. The germline gives CDR1 SGHVS, CDR2 FQNEAQ. V dropped 4 bases and J dropped 8 bases, with 9 bases sitting between them. Written as DNA, the CDR3 is TGTGCCAGCAGCTACAACAGCGATTCACCCCTCCACTTT. Protein product: CASSYNSDSPLHF.

V usage is TRBV14 and J usage is TRBJ2-6; 11 bases agree with TRBD1. Germline assignment: CDR1 SGHDN and CDR2 FVKESK. V shed 4 bases and J 4 bases; nucleotides not matched to a gene: 12. This CDR3 is built from 19 residues. The CDR3 sequence is CASSRGWDRGKSGANVLTF. CDR3 DNA: TGTGCCAGCAGCCGTGGATGGGACAGGGGGAAATCAGGGGCCAACGTCCTGACTTTC.

This chain links TRBV5-1 with TRBJ1-2; a possible D gene is TRBD1 (6 bases). CDR3 size: 15 residues. The V and J ends lost 3 bases and 2 bases respectively, with 14 bases between them. Germline V CDR1 and CDR2: SGHRS, YFSETQ. The CDR3, as DNA: TGCGCCAGCAGCTCCGGACAGCCGGTAAACTATGGCTACACCTTC. It translates to CASSSGQPVNYGYTF.

This clonotype was found many times. This sequence joins TRBV7-2 and TRBJ2-1; D not certain. Germline CDR1 and CDR2: SGHTA and FQGNSA. The CDR3 runs to 14 residues. Deletions cut 4 bases from V and 4 bases from J, with 11 bases between. The CDR3 DNA reads TGTGCCAGCAGCTCGGTGAGCTCGTACAATGAGCAGTTCTTC. This sequence encodes CASSSVSSYNEQFF.

This clonotype occurred a few times. The chain carries TRBV20-1 and TRBJ2-7; D possibly uses TRBD1 or TRBD2 (5 bases each). CDR1 DFQATT and CDR2 SNEGSKA come from the germline V gene (reference sequence). This CDR3 comprises 15 residues. Trimming left V 4 bases short and J 0 bases short, with 16 bases between. CDR3 amino acids: CSATPLGTGSYEQYF. CDR3 nucleotide sequence: TGCAGTGCTACCCCCCTCGGGACGGGCTCCTACGAGCAGTACTTC.

This chain joins TRBV7-9 and TRBJ1-1; TRBD1 aligns across 9 bases. V shed 7 bases and J 1 base; nucleotides not matched to a gene: 10. The germline V gene has CDR1 SEHNR and CDR2 FQNEAQ (reference sequence). CDR3 length: 16 residues. The CDR3 nucleotides read TGTGCCAGCAAGCCCCCCCCGGGACAGGGGAACACTGAAGCTTTCTTT. Protein product: CASKPPPGQGNTEAFF.

The chain joins TRBV7-2 to TRBJ1-3, with 7 bases identical to TRBD1. V lost 5 bases to trimming and J lost 2 bases; unmatched junction nucleotides: 6. Germline V CDR1 and CDR2: SGHTA, FQGNSA. This CDR3 is 15 amino acids long. CDR3 sequence (DNA): TGTGCCAGCAGCCGACAGGGTACCGCTGGAAACACCATATATTTT. It specifies CASSRQGTAGNTIYF.

This chain links TRBV10-3 with TRBJ2-6; D is ambiguous. V lost 4 bases and J 1 base, leaving 5 bases between the germline ends. This CDR3 is 14 amino acids long. Germline V CDR1 and CDR2: ENHRY, SYGVKD. The CDR3, as DNA: TGTGCCATCAGTGTGGGTTCTGGGGCCAACGTCCTGACTTTC. Translated, it gives CAISVGSGANVLTF.

The sample holds one count of this clonotype. Here the CDR3 DNA reads TGCAGTGCTAGAGGACCGGGTTACACAGATACGCAGTATTTT. Translated, it gives CSARGPGYTDTQYF. The chain has TRBV20-1 and TRBJ2-3, with D unclear. Trimming removed 1 base at V and 2 bases at J, with 10 bases between. This CDR3 is built from 14 residues. Looked up from germline, CDR1 is DFQATT and CDR2 is SNEGSKA (reference sequence).

The chain carries TRBV7-9 and TRBJ1-2; D is uncertain. CDR3 size: 17 residues. The V gene lost 3 bases and the J gene lost 1 base, with 18 bases spanning the gap. From germline, CDR1 is SEHNR and CDR2 FQNEAQ (reference sequence). For the CDR3, the DNA is TGTGCCAGCAGCTTTTCGGATACCGCGAAGTTTAACTATGGCTACACCTTC. It specifies CASSFSDTAKFNYGYTF.

The gene calls are TRBV5-6 and TRBJ2-2, with D unclear. This CDR3 comprises 13 residues. Trimming took off 0 bases at V and 6 bases at J, with 6 bases between the two ends. The germline V gene has CDR1 SGHDT and CDR2 YYEEEE. The CDR3 DNA reads as TGTGCCAGCAGCTTGGACCGGTCCGGGGAGCTGTTTTTT. Translating it yields CASSLDRSGELFF.

This clonotype was picked up a small number of times. J is TRBJ1-6 and V is TRBV5-6, with TRBD1 as a possible D gene (5 bases). Germline V gives CDR1 SGHDT, CDR2 YYEEEE. The CDR3 runs 14 residues. V dropped 1 base and J dropped 8 bases, with 10 bases sitting between them. The CDR3 is CASSLRGTDSPLHF. The CDR3 DNA sequence: TGTGCCAGCAGCTTGCGAGGGACGGATTCACCCCTCCACTTT.

This clonotype showed up many times. The conserved closing phenylalanine or tryptophan is absent in this CDR3, likely reflecting a read error. No DNA is shown, since the ends of the CDR3 on it are uncertain; the CDR3 is the one TCRdb lists. The chain is built from TRBV15 and TRBJ2-3; whether TRBD2, the table's D call, matches the DNA was not checked. The CDR3 is 13 amino acids in total, end residues counted. Germline V gives CDR1 LNHNV, CDR2 YYDKDF (reference sequence). This CDR3 reads CATSRDLSGGSGL.

This sequence joins TRBV6-5 and TRBJ1-1; 11 bases line up with TRBD1. Germline CDR1 MNHEY, CDR2 SVGAGI. The V segment lost 0 bases and the J segment 4 bases; nucleotides outside the gene matches: 1. The CDR3 totals 15 residues. In DNA, the CDR3 is TGTGCCAGCAGTTACTCCGGGACAGGGGGCACTGAAGCTTTCTTT. Its translation: CASSYSGTGGTEAFF.

J is TRBJ2-2 and V is TRBV20-1; D not resolved. CDR1 is DFQATT and CDR2 is SNEGSKA in the germline V gene (reference sequence). The CDR3 covers 16 residues. V dropped 3 bases and J dropped 1 base, with 15 bases sitting between them. The CDR3 DNA is TGCAGTGCTAGGGTATCAGACGAAGGGAACACCGGGGAGCTGTTTTTT. Translation gives CSARVSDEGNTGELFF.

In this sample, this clonotype turned up a few times. The chain combines TRBV9 with TRBJ2-3; TRBD1 is a possible D gene (5 bases). The CDR3 totals 16 residues. CDR1 SGDLS and CDR2 YYNGEE come from the germline V gene. Trimming removed 3 bases at V and 1 base at J, with 15 bases between. The CDR3 reads CASSAPMGRGTDTQYF. The CDR3 DNA reads TGTGCCAGCAGCGCCCCAATGGGCAGGGGCACAGATACGCAGTATTTT.

A note on this clonotype: This may come from a read error, since a much larger clone is one base off. This chain's CDR3 is CASSLVGDEQFF. As DNA, the CDR3 is TGTGCCAGCAGCTTAGTGGGGGATGAGCAGTTCTTC. This rearrangement joins TRBV11-3 to TRBJ2-1, with D perhaps assigned TRBD1 or TRBD2 (5 bases each). V lost 1 base to trimming and J lost 8 bases, with 6 bases between them. The CDR3 contains 12 residues. From germline, CDR1 is SGHNT and CDR2 YENEEA.

V and J are TRBV12-3 or TRBV12-4 and TRBJ1-2; a possible D gene is TRBD1 (6 bases). The ends were cut back, 6 bases at V and 7 bases at J, with 12 bases in the middle. There are 12 residues in the CDR3. The CDR3 loop reads CASRQGSRGYTF. In DNA form, the CDR3 reads TGTGCCAGCAGACAGGGCTCTCGTGGCTACACCTTC.

A few counts support this clonotype. CDR3 loop: CASSLSGQGLHEQYV. CDR3 coding DNA: TGTGCCAGCAGTCTCTCGGGACAGGGACTTCACGAGCAGTACGTC. V and J are TRBV12-3 or TRBV12-4 and TRBJ2-7, with TRBD1 matching over 9 bases. Trimming took 5 bases from V and 5 from J; bases not matched to a gene: 10. The CDR3 runs 15 residues.